This entry is about one T cell receptor (beta chain). V was shortened by 4 bases and J by 0 bases, with 9 bases between the two germline ends. The CDR3 has 14 residues. Germline assignment: CDR1 MNHEY and CDR2 SVGAGI. These data belong to a study of cytomegalovirus exposure and HLA in healthy donors. The PCR ran on 60 Vbeta and 13 Jbeta primers. Data came from immunoSEQ multiplex PCR; TCRdb stores just in-frame clones and leaves some out. Counted here are about 120,000 clones, roughly 82% occurring once; the ten biggest clones make up around 5.8%. Healthy bone marrow donors formed the donor group. The clonotype was recovered from a man aged 18-30 years in good health and CMV-seropositive. Material for sequencing was PBMCs. The V call is TRBV6-5, the J call TRBJ1-1; unclear D gene. For the CDR3, the DNA is TGTGCCAGCAGTTCCACATATATGAACACTGAAGCTTTCTTT. This translates into CASSSTYMNTEAFF.